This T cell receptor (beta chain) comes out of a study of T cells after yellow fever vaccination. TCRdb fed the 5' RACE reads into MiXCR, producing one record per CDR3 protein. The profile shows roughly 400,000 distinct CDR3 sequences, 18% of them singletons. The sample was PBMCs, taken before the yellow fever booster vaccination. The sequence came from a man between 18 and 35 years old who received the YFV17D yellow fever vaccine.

The CDR3 loop is CASSLGFDRRELFF. The CDR3, as DNA: TGCGCCAGCAGCTTGGGGTTCGACCGCCGGGAGCTGTTTTTT. The chain carries TRBV5-1 and TRBJ2-2; D unclear. The germline CDR1 and CDR2 sequences are SGHRS and YFSETQ. The CDR3 runs to 14 residues. Trimming stripped 0 bases from V and 9 bases from J, with 12 bases between. Together with reference TRBV5-1 and TRBJ2-2, the CDR3 gives the full variable domain: KAGVTQTPRYLIKTRGQQVTLSCSPISGHRSVSWYQQTPGQGLQFLFEYFSETQRNKGNFPGRFSGRQFSNSRSEMNVSTLELGDSALYLCASSLGFDRRELFFGEGSRLTVL.